This passage covers 24 T cell receptor beta chains from one sample sequenced in a study of regulatory T cells in long-lasting Graves disease. Time point defined: persistent/refractory GD, antithyroid drugs over 5 years with positive TRAb. The TCR library was prepared using RNA isolated from PBMCs. For TCR beta, libraries came from iRepertoire HTBI primers and Arm-PCR of CDR3 regions. TCRdb used MiXCR to reprocess the multiplex PCR reads, holding one entry per CDR3 protein. The repertoire holds fewer than 600,000 distinct CDR3 sequences, 20% to 25% seen once, with around 14% in the top ten. The sequenced sample was peripheral blood mononuclear cells (PBMCs), obtained when the disease was refractory, from a patient treated with antithyroid drugs. The receptors derive from a female donor with Graves disease.

At least ten counts were recorded for this clonotype. This chain joins TRBV7-2 and TRBJ1-2; D is ambiguous. The germline V gene encodes CDR1 SGHTA and CDR2 FQGNSA. CDR3 length: 11 amino acids. V lost 7 bases and J 7 bases, leaving 10 bases between the germline ends. The DNA of the CDR3 is TGTGCCAGCACCCGCCGAGCTGGCTACACCTTC. Its translation is CASTRRAGYTF.

This clonotype was counted only a few times. The V gene is TRBV9, the J gene TRBJ1-2; TRBD1 aligns across 7 bases. The germline gives CDR1 SGDLS, CDR2 YYNGEE. Trimming removed 0 bases from V and 4 bases from J; junction bases left unmatched: 0. The CDR3 has 13 residues. The CDR3 DNA follows: TGTGCCAGCAGCGTAGGGGACAGCTATGGCTACACCTTC. Translation: CASSVGDSYGYTF.

This clonotype was detected ten times or more. The V call is TRBV6-1, the J call TRBJ1-2, with unresolved D. This CDR3 is built from 13 residues. V was trimmed by 6 bases and J by 5 bases, leaving 13 bases between them. The germline gives CDR1 MNHNS, CDR2 SASEGT. CDR3 sequence: CASRAQEPYGYTF. CDR3 in DNA: TGTGCCAGCAGGGCCCAAGAACCATATGGCTACACCTTC.

V usage is TRBV20-1 and J usage is TRBJ1-1, with TRBD1 as a possible D gene (6 bases). The V gene lost 2 bases and the J gene lost 3 bases, with 19 bases spanning the gap. Germline-derived CDR1 and CDR2 are DFQATT and SNEGSKA (reference sequence). The CDR3 runs to 16 residues. CDR3 sequence: CSARPMRGAQDTEAFF. The CDR3, as DNA: TGCAGTGCTAGACCTATGAGGGGGGCGCAGGACACTGAAGCTTTCTTT.

This clonotype has more than one count but fewer than ten. The gene calls are TRBV12-5 and TRBJ2-2; TRBD1 agrees at 7 bases. The CDR3 runs 16 residues. V lost 4 bases, J lost 2 bases, and 7 bases stayed unmatched. CDR1 is LGHNT, CDR2 FRNRAP, per germline. CDR3 DNA sequence: TGTGCTAGTGGTTCCAGGGACAGTAAAAACACCGGGGAGCTGTTTTTT. This sequence encodes CASGSRDSKNTGELFF.

The chain employs TRBV28 and TRBJ2-1, with 15 bases lining up with TRBD2. This CDR3 is 18 amino acids long. V shed 5 bases, J shed 6 bases, and the junction held 11 bases outside the gene matches. CDR1 and CDR2 from the germline V gene are MDHEN and SYDVKM. CDR3 residues: CASSGGLAGGPRGNEQFF. CDR3 nucleotides: TGTGCCAGCAGTGGGGGACTAGCGGGAGGTCCGAGGGGCAATGAGCAGTTCTTC. The full variable domain, in which reference TRBV28 and TRBJ2-1 provide the parts outside the CDR3, is DVKVTQSSRYLVKRTGEKVFLECVQDMDHENMFWYRQDPGLGLRLIYFSYDVKMKEKGDIPEGYSVSREKKERFSLILESASTNQTSMYLCASSGGLAGGPRGNEQFFGPGTRLTVL.

This chain links TRBV12-3 or TRBV12-4 with TRBJ2-1; tentative D call: TRBD1 (6 bases). The CDR3 runs 13 residues. The germline V and J ends were trimmed by 8 bases and 10 bases, with 18 bases remaining between them. The CDR3: CASGITGLREQFF. CDR3 coding DNA: TGTGCCAGCGGGATAACAGGGTTACGCGAGCAGTTCTTC.

This clonotype was seen more than once but under ten times. This chain connects TRBV4-1 to TRBJ1-6; D unclear. V was clipped by 0 bases and J by 8 bases, with 11 bases between them. This CDR3 is built from 15 residues. Germline V lookup: CDR1 MGHRA, CDR2 YSYEKL. As DNA, the CDR3 is TGCGCCAGCAGCCAAGAATGGACCCCGGATTCACCCCTCCACTTT. This encodes CASSQEWTPDSPLHF.

This clonotype was recorded at least ten times. The genes are TRBV7-2 and TRBJ1-2; 10 bases fit TRBD1. The CDR3 runs 15 residues. The ends lost 7 bases at V and 3 bases at J; junction bases unmatched: 8. Germline CDR1 SGHTA, CDR2 FQGNSA. The DNA of the CDR3 is TGTGCCAGCACCAGGGGACAGGGGTTTGACTATGGCTACACCTTC. This translates into CASTRGQGFDYGYTF. The full variable domain, in which reference TRBV7-2 and TRBJ1-2 provide the parts outside the CDR3, is GAGVSQSPSNKVTEKGKDVELRCDPISGHTALYWYRQSLGQGLEFLIYFQGNSAPDKSGLPSDRFSAERTGGSVSTLTIQRTQQEDSAVYLCASTRGQGFDYGYTFGSGTRLTVV.

This clonotype occurred a few times. The genes are TRBV27 and TRBJ1-1; tentative D call: TRBD1 (6 bases). The CDR3 is 12 amino acids. CDR1 is MNHEY, CDR2 SMNVEV, per germline (reference sequence). Trimming pared 5 bases from V and 4 bases from J, leaving 8 bases between. Here the CDR3 reads CASSTGTTEAFF. DNA for the CDR3: TGTGCCAGCAGTACAGGGACCACTGAAGCTTTCTTT.

This clonotype occurred a few times. The chain joins TRBV20-1 to TRBJ1-1, with 11 nucleotides matching TRBD1. J lost 3 bases, V lost 4 bases, and 7 bases had no gene match. The CDR3 is made up of 15 amino acids. Germline CDR1 DFQATT, CDR2 SNEGSKA (reference sequence). CDR3 sequence reads: CSANPGQGADTEAFF. In DNA, the CDR3 is TGCAGTGCTAATCCTGGACAGGGGGCTGACACTGAAGCTTTCTTT.

The chain couples TRBV6-2 or TRBV6-3 to TRBJ1-2; 8 bases are a match to TRBD1. This CDR3 comprises 14 residues. Per the germline V gene, CDR1 is MNHEY and CDR2 is SVGEGT. Germline trimming cut 7 bases from V and 8 bases from J; bases unmatched to any gene: 12. The CDR3 region is CASTYSRGRGGYTF. CDR3 bases: TGTGCCAGCACCTACTCCAGGGGGCGGGGAGGCTACACCTTC.

This clonotype appeared many times. J is TRBJ1-2 and V is TRBV27; 11 nucleotides agree with TRBD1. The V gene end was trimmed by 5 bases and the J gene end by 3 bases; junction bases not matched to a gene: 5. The CDR3 is 15 residues long. The V gene's germline CDR1 is MNHEY and CDR2 SMNVEV (reference sequence). CDR3 sequence (DNA): TGTGCCAGCAGTGACCGGACAGGGGGCTACTATGGCTACACCTTC. Encoded protein: CASSDRTGGYYGYTF.

Many counts were recorded for this clonotype. CDR3 coding DNA: TGTGCCAGCAGCTCGTCCATCCGGAGGGAGACCCAGTACTTC. This translates into CASSSSIRRETQYF. The rearrangement uses TRBV7-9 and TRBJ2-5; TRBD2 is a possible D gene (5 bases). Germline V gene sequence: CDR1 SEHNR, CDR2 FQNEAQ (reference sequence). V lost 4 bases and J 5 bases, leaving 14 bases between the germline ends. The CDR3 spans 14 residues.

In this sample, this clonotype turned up a few times. CDR3 amino acids: CSALRGAGELFF. As DNA, the CDR3 is TGCAGTGCCCTGAGGGGGGCCGGGGAGCTGTTTTTT. The chain has TRBV20-1 and TRBJ2-2; either TRBD1 or TRBD2 may fit D (6 bases each). The CDR3 runs to 12 residues. Looked up from germline, CDR1 is DFQATT and CDR2 is SNEGSKA (reference sequence). V dropped 6 bases and J dropped 6 bases, with 11 bases sitting between them.

In its sample, this clonotype was seen a few times. The chain joins TRBV19 to TRBJ2-7; maybe TRBD2 (6 bases). The V gene lost 3 bases and the J gene lost 7 bases, with 13 bases spanning the gap. Germline-derived CDR1 and CDR2 are LNHDA and SQIVND (reference sequence). This CDR3 is 13 amino acids long. The CDR3 loop reads CASSMGLSREQYF. The CDR3 DNA sequence: TGTGCCAGTAGTATGGGACTCTCCCGGGAGCAGTACTTC.

This clonotype was picked up a small number of times. The chain couples TRBV7-9 to TRBJ1-2, with a possible D match to TRBD1 (6 bases). This CDR3 spans 15 amino acids. V gave up 6 bases and J gave up 4 bases, with 18 bases separating them. Per the germline V gene, CDR1 is SEHNR and CDR2 is FQNEAQ (reference sequence). The CDR3 loop reads CASSSDSQRGYGYTF. CDR3 nucleotides: TGTGCCAGCAGTTCGGACAGCCAACGTGGCTATGGCTACACCTTC.

This clonotype has more than one count but fewer than ten. This could be a read error, since a much larger clone is one nucleotide away. The V and J genes are TRBV12-3 or TRBV12-4 and TRBJ2-5; D might be TRBD1 (6 bases). With 5 bases removed from V and 3 bases from J, the gap between germline ends came to 10 bases. The CDR3 consists of 13 residues. For the CDR3, the DNA is TGTGCCAGCAGTACAGGGTATAAAGAGACCCAGTACTTC. It encodes CASSTGYKETQYF.

The table lists this clonotype with many counts. CDR3 nucleotide sequence: TGTGCCAGCAGCTTCCGCAGGGGATTCGAAACTGAAGCTTTCTTT. This sequence encodes CASSFRRGFETEAFF. The chain combines TRBV28 with TRBJ1-1, with D possibly being TRBD1 (6 bases). The V and J ends lost 6 bases and 5 bases respectively, with 19 bases between them. The CDR3 runs to 15 residues. Germline-derived CDR1 and CDR2 are MDHEN and SYDVKM.

This clonotype was detected only a few times. The rearrangement joins TRBV19 to TRBJ1-5; D ambiguous. Germline lookup yields CDR1 LNHDA and CDR2 SQIVND (reference sequence). The CDR3 consists of 13 residues. Trimming pared 10 bases from V and 1 base from J, leaving 11 bases between. The CDR3 loop is CATRGGSNQPQHF. CDR3 in DNA: TGTGCCACTCGGGGAGGAAGCAATCAGCCCCAGCATTTT.

The chain is built from TRBV3-1 and TRBJ2-3; no definite D call. The V and J ends lost 0 bases and 4 bases respectively, with 8 bases between them. CDR1 and CDR2 (germline): LGHDT, YNNKEL (reference sequence). CDR3 length: 14 residues. This CDR3 reads CASSQDRPPDTQYF. The CDR3 nucleotides read TGTGCCAGCAGCCAAGATCGACCACCAGATACGCAGTATTTT.

The V call is TRBV19, the J call TRBJ2-2, with D uncertain. The CDR3 is made up of 14 amino acids. Germline CDR1 is LNHDA and CDR2 is SQIVND (reference sequence). The V and J ends lost 3 bases and 4 bases respectively, with 9 bases between them. The CDR3 DNA reads as TGTGCCAGTAGTATTGTAGTTCCCACCGGGGAGCTGTTTTTT. Encoded protein: CASSIVVPTGELFF.

Only a few counts were recorded for this clonotype. CDR3 protein: CASSLALTGSGGLQETQYF. In DNA form, the CDR3 reads TGTGCCAGCAGCTTAGCGCTAACGGGTAGCGGGGGATTACAAGAGACCCAGTACTTC. This chain uses TRBV7-9 with TRBJ2-5; 9 bases fit TRBD2. Germline CDR1 reads SEHNR; CDR2 reads FQNEAQ (reference sequence). With V trimmed by 0 bases and J by 2 bases, 13 bases remained unmatched. The CDR3 loop spans 19 amino acids.

This clonotype showed up many times. J is TRBJ2-5 and V is TRBV29-1; D is unclear. Germline CDR1 and CDR2: SQVTM and ANQGSEA. V was shortened by 3 bases and J by 1 base, with 6 bases between the two germline ends. The CDR3 runs 12 residues. The CDR3 coding sequence is TGCAGCGTTGATAGCAGCCAAGAGACCCAGTACTTC. Protein sequence: CSVDSSQETQYF.